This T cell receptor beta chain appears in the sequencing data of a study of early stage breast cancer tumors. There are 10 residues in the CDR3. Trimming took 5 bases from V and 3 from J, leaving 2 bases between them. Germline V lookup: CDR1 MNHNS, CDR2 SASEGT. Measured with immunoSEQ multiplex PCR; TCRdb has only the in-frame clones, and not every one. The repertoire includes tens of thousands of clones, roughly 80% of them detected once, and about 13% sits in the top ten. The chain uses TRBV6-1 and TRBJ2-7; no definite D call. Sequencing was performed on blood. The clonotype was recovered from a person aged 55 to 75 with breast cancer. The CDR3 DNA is TGTGCCAGCAGTCTCTACGAGCAGTACTTC. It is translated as CASSLYEQYF.